This T cell receptor beta chain was profiled in a study of CXCR3-negative and CXCR3-positive naive CD8 T cells. Study overall: Sequencing brought in roughly 150 million TRB reads altogether, and each library got about 1.5 +/- 0.3 million.

Germline V gene data show CDR1 as SQVTM and CDR2 as ANQGSEA. The CDR3 length is 16 residues. A word on this clonotype: The antigen is unknown.

Study-wide findings and caveats: The study found more hydrophobic TRB CDR3s in CXCR3-positive naive cells than in CXCR3-negative naive cells. With CXCR3 expression partially decreased after cryopreservation, most assays relied on fresh PBMCs. CD5 surface expression was similar among naive subsets, and TCR strength was estimated by inference from TRB CDR3 properties.

The study made its TRB cDNA libraries by 5' RACE, adding UMI labels. Reprocessing the 5' RACE reads, TCRdb reports a single entry for every CDR3 protein and omits DNA. The table lists 65,000 to 90,000 distinct CDR3 sequences. The source of this sequence is a human donor in good health. Some clones in this sample may be carry-over from other donors' samples. Sequencing was carried out using naive CXCR3+ CD8+ T cells from blood. Subset of the sample: CD45RO-CCR7+CD27+CD95- naive CD8+ T cells expressing CXCR3 (TNR3+). The chain carries TRBV29-1 and TRBJ2-1; TCRdb's assignment of TRBD2 cannot be checked, as there is no DNA. CDR3 protein: CSVEIAAGSSYNEQFF.